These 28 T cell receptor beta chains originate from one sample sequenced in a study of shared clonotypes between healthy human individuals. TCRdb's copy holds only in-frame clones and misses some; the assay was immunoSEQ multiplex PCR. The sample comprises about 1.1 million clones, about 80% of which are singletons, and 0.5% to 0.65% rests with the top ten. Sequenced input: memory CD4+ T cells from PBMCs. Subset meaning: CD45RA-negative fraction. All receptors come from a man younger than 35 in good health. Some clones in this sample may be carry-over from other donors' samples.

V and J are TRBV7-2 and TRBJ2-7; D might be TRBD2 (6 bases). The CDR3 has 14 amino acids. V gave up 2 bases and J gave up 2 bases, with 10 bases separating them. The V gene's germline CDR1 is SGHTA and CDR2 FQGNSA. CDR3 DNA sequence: TGTGCCAGCAGCTTAACTCCGGGGGCCTACGAGCAGTACTTC. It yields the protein CASSLTPGAYEQYF.

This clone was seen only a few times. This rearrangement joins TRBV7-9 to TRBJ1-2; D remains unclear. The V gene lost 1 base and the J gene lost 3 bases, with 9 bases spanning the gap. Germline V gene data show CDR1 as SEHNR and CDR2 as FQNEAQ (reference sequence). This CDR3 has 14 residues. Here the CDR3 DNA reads TGTGCCAGCAGCTTAGGACAAGCAGACTATGGCTACACCTTC. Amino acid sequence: CASSLGQADYGYTF.

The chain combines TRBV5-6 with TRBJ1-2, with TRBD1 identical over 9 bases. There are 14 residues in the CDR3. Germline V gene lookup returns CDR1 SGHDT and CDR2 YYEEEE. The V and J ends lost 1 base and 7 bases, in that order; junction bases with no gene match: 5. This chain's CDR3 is CASSLTGQGVGYTF. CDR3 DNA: TGTGCCAGCAGCTTGACGGGACAGGGAGTTGGCTACACCTTC.

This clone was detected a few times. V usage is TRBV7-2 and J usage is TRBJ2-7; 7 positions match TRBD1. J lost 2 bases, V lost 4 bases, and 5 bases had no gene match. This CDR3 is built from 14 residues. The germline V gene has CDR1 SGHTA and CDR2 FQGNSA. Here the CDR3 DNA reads TGTGCCAGCAGCTCTGGGACAGAACCCTACGAGCAGTACTTC. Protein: CASSSGTEPYEQYF.

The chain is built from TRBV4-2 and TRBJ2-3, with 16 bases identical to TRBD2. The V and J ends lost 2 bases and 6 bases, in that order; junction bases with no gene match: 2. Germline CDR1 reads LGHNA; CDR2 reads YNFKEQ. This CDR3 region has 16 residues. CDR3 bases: TGTGCCAGCAGCCAAACGGGACTAGCGGGAGGGGATACGCAGTATTTT. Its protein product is CASSQTGLAGGDTQYF.

The CDR3 DNA reads TGTGCCAGCAGCTTAGTCGCTGAGACCCAGTACTTC. Protein product: CASSLVAETQYF. This chain joins TRBV7-2 and TRBJ2-5, with D uncertain. Between the trimmed V and J ends, which lost 1 base and 5 bases, there was a span of 5 bases. Germline assignment: CDR1 SGHTA and CDR2 FQGNSA. The CDR3 is 12 amino acids.

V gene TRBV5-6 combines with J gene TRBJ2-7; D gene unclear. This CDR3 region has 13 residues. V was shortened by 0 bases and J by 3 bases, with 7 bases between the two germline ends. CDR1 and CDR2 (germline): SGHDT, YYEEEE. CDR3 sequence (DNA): TGTGCCAGCAGCTTGGGAGTTGGCTACGAGCAGTACTTC. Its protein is CASSLGVGYEQYF.

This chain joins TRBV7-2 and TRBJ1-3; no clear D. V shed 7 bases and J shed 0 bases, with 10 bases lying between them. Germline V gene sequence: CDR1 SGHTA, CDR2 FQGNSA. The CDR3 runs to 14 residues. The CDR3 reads CASTSTFSGNTIYF. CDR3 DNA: TGTGCCAGCACCTCGACCTTCTCTGGAAACACCATATATTTT.

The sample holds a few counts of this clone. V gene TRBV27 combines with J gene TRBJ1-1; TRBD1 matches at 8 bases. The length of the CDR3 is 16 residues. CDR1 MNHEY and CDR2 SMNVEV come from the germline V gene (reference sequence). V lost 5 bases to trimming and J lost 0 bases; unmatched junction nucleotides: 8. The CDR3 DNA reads TGTGCCAGCAGTGTGTATTGGACAGGGATGAACACTGAAGCTTTCTTT. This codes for CASSVYWTGMNTEAFF.

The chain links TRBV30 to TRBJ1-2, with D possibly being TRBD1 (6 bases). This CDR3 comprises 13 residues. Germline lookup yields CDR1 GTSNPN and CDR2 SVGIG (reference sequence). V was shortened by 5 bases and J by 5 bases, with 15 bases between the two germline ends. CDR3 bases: TGTGCCTGGGGTAGGGGGACGGTTTATGGCTACACCTTC. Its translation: CAWGRGTVYGYTF.

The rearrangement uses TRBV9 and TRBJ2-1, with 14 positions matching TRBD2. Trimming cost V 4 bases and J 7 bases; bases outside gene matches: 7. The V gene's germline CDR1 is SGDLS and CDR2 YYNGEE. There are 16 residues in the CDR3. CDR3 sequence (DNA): TGTGCCAGCAGCCCGAGGACTAGCGGGAGGTGGAATGAGCAGTTCTTC. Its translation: CASSPRTSGRWNEQFF.

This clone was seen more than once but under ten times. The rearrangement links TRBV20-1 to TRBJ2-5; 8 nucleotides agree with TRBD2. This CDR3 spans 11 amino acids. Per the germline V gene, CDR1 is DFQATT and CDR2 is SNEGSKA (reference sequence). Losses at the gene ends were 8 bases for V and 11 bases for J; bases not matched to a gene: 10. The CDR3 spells CSPGGRGEQYF. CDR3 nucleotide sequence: TGCAGTCCGGGTGGGCGGGGGGAGCAGTACTTC.

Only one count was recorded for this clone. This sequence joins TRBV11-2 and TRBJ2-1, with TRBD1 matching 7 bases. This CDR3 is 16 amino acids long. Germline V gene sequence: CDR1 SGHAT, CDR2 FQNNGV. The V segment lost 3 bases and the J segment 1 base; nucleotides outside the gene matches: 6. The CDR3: CASSFDRAASYNEQFF. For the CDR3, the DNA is TGTGCCAGCAGCTTCGACAGGGCGGCTTCCTACAATGAGCAGTTCTTC.

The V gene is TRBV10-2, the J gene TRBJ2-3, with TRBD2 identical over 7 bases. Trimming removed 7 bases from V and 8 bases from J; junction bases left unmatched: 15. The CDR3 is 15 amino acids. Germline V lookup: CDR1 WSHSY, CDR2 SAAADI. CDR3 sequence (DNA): TGCGCCAGCACTCAGGGAGAGGTTTGGGGGGGTACGCAGTATTTT. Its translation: CASTQGEVWGGTQYF.

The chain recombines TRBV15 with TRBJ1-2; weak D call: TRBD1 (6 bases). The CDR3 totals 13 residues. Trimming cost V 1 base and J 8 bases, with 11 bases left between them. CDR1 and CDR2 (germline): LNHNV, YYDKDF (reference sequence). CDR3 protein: CATSRATGFGYTF. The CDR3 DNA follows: TGTGCCACCAGCAGAGCCACAGGGTTCGGCTACACCTTC.

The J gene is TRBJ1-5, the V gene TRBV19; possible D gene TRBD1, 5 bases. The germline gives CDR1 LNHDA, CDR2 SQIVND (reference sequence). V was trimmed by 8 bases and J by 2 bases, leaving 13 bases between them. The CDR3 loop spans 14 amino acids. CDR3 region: CASLDTQGNQPQHF. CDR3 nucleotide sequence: TGTGCCAGTCTTGACACACAGGGCAATCAGCCCCAGCATTTT.

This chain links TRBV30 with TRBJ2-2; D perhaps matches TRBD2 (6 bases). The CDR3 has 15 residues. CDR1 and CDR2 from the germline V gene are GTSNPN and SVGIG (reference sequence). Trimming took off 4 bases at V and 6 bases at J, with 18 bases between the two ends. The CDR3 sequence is CAWKTTSGFAGELFF. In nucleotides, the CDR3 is TGTGCCTGGAAGACGACTAGTGGTTTCGCCGGGGAGCTGTTTTTT.

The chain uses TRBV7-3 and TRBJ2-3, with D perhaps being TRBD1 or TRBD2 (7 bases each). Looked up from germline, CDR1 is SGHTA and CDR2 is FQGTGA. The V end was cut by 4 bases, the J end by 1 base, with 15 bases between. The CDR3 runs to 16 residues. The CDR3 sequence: CASSSARGRGTDTQYF. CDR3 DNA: TGTGCCAGCAGCTCCGCCAGGGGGAGGGGCACAGATACGCAGTATTTT.

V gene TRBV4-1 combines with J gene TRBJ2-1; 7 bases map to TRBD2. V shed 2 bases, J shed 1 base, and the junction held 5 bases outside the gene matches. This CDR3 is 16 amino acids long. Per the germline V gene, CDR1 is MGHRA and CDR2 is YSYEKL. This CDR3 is CASSQLGRASYNEQFF. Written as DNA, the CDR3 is TGCGCCAGCAGCCAACTAGGGAGGGCGTCCTACAATGAGCAGTTCTTC.

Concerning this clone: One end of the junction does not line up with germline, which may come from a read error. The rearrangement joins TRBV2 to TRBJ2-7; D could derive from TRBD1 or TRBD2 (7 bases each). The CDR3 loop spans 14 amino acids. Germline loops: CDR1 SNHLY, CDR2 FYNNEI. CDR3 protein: CASREAGQTYEQYF. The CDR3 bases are TGTGCCAGCAGGGAAGCGGGACAGACCTACGAGCAGTACTTC.

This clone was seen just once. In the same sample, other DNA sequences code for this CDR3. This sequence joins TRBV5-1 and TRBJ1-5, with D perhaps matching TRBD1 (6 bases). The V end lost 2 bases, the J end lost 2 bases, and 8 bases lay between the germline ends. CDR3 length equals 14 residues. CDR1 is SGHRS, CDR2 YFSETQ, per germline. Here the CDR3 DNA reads TGCGCCAGCAGCTTTGCAGGGGGCAATCAGCCCCAGCATTTT. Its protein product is CASSFAGGNQPQHF. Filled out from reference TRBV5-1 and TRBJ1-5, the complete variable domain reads KAGVTQTPRYLIKTRGQQVTLSCSPISGHRSVSWYQQTPGQGLQFLFEYFSETQRNKGNFPGRFSGRQFSNSRSEMNVSTLELGDSALYLCASSFAGGNQPQHFGDGTRLSIL.

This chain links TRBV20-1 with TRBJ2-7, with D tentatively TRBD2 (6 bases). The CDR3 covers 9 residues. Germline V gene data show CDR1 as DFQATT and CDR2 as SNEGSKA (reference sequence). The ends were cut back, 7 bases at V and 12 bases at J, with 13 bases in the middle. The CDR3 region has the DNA TGCAGTGTACCGGGACTCCCGTACTTC. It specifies CSVPGLPYF.

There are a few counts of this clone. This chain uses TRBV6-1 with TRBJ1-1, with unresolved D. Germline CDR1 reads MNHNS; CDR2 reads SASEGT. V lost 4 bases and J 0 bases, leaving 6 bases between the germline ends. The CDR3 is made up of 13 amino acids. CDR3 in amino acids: CASSGEMNTEAFF. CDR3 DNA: TGTGCCAGCAGTGGGGAGATGAACACTGAAGCTTTCTTT.

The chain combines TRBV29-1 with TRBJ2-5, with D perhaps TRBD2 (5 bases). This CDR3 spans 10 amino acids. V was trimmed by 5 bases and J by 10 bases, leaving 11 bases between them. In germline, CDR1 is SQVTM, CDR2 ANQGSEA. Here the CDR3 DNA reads TGCAGCGTTAGTTCGGGAATCCAGTACTTC. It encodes CSVSSGIQYF. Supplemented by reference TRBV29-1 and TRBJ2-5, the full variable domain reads SAVISQKPSRDICQRGTSLTIQCQVDSQVTMMFWYRQQPGQSLTLIATANQGSEATYESGFVIDKFPISRPNLTFSTLTVSNMSPEDSSIYLCSVSSGIQYFGPGTRLLVL.

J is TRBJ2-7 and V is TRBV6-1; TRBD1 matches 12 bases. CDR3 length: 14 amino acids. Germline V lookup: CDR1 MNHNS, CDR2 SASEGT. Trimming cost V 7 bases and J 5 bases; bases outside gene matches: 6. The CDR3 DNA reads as TGTGCCAGCATAAGGGGACAGGGGGCCCACGAGCAGTACTTC. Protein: CASIRGQGAHEQYF.

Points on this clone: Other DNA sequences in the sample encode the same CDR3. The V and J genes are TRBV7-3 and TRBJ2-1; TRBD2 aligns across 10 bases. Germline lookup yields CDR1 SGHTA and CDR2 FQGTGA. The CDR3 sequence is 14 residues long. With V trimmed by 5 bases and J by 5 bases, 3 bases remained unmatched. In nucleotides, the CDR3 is TGTGCCAGCAGCCTAGGACTAGCGGACAATGAGCAGTTCTTC. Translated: CASSLGLADNEQFF. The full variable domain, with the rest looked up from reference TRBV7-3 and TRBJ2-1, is GAGVSQTPSNKVTEKGKYVELRCDPISGHTALYWYRQSLGQGPEFLIYFQGTGAADDSGLPNDRFFAVRPEGSVSTLKIQRTERGDSAVYLCASSLGLADNEQFFGPGTRLTVL.

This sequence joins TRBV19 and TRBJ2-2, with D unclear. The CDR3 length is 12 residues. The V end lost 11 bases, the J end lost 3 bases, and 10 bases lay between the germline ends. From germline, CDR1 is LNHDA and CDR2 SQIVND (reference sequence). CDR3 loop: CASSNYTGELFF. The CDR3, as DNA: TGTGCCTCGTCCAATTACACCGGGGAGCTGTTTTTT. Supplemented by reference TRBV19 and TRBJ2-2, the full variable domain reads DGGITQSPKYLFRKEGQNVTLSCEQNLNHDAMYWYRQDPGQGLRLIYYSQIVNDFQKGDIAEGYSVSREKKESFPLTVTSAQKNPTAFYLCASSNYTGELFFGEGSRLTVL.

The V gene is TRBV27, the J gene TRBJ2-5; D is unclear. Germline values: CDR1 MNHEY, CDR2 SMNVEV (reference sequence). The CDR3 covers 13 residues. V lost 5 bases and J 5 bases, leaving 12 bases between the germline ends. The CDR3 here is CASSPRLGETQYF. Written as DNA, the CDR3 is TGTGCCAGCAGTCCCCGGCTGGGGGAGACCCAGTACTTC.